The present entry profiles one TCR beta chain with its context. This specimen comes from a study of blood T cell repertoires in COVID-19. Across the whole study: Samples came from the United States, Italy and Spain, spanning acute and convalescent COVID-19. Sources were T cells, B-cell-depleted T cells, or PBMCs; the material itself was cDNA or gDNA.

The junction had 8 bases not matched to a gene; V was cut back by 1 base and J by 5 bases. CDR3 length: 17 amino acids. CDR1 and CDR2 (germline): KGHSH, LQKENI. Per the original methods: Reference gene primer amplification yielded estimated nucleated cell counts. Sequencing used immunoSEQ multiplex PCR; TCRdb keeps in-frame clones, though not all of them. For V, J and clone size, that table is used; D and trimming come from the DNA. The table lists about 180,000 clones, more than 65% of them singletons. The chain has TRBV18 and TRBJ1-5, with TRBD1 identical over 10 bases. The sequence was collected from a woman of 80 years or more with active or convalescent COVID-19. The sample was peripheral blood. CDR3 sequence: CASSPRGKDRGDQPQHF. CDR3 nucleotide sequence: TGTGCCAGCTCACCACGCGGGAAGGACAGGGGGGATCAGCCCCAGCATTTT.